This T cell receptor (beta chain) came from a study of blood T cell repertoires in COVID-19. This table comes from immunoSEQ multiplex PCR, and its TCRdb copy is limited to in-frame clones, with some not included. The data contain about 180,000 clones, around 83% of them singletons. V shed 2 bases and J shed 0 bases, with 11 bases lying between them. The germline CDR1 and CDR2 sequences are MDHEN and SYDVKM. This CDR3 comprises 17 residues. Source material: PBMCs or T cells enriched from blood (not recorded which). This clonotype originated in a middle-aged man who had recovered from COVID-19. This chain connects TRBV28 to TRBJ1-6, with D hard to call. The CDR3 spells CASSLVRGTSYNSPLHF. As DNA, the CDR3 is TGTGCCAGCAGTTTAGTTCGGGGTACCTCCTATAATTCACCCCTCCACTTT.